Shown below are 12 T cell receptor beta chains from a single sample sequenced in a study of blood T cell repertoires in COVID-19. TCRdb keeps only in-frame clones here, not all; method: immunoSEQ multiplex PCR. The data show about 100,000 clones, under 85% seen once. Sequencing used peripheral blood. The receptors here all came from a woman between 65 and 79 years old with acute or convalescent COVID-19.

This chain uses TRBV7-8 with TRBJ2-5, with 10 nucleotides matching TRBD2. CDR1 and CDR2 (germline): SGHVS, FQNEAQ. V was pared by 1 base and J by 0 bases, with 5 bases of the junction left unmatched. The CDR3 runs to 17 residues. The CDR3 sequence: CASSLVERGGYQETQYF. DNA for the CDR3: TGTGCCAGCAGCTTAGTGGAGCGGGGGGGGTACCAAGAGACCCAGTACTTC.

J is TRBJ1-1 and V is TRBV9; D gene ambiguous. Germline loops: CDR1 SGDLS, CDR2 YYNGEE. The CDR3 is made up of 12 amino acids. V was trimmed by 0 bases and J by 5 bases, leaving 5 bases between them. CDR3 DNA: TGTGCCAGCAGCGTAGCAGGTACTGAAGCTTTCTTT. Its protein product is CASSVAGTEAFF. Based on the CDR3 plus reference TRBV9 and TRBJ1-1, the full variable domain is DSGVTQTPKHLITATGQRVTLRCSPRSGDLSVYWYQQSLDQGLQFLIQYYNGEERAKGNILERFSAQQFPDLHSELNLSSLELGDSALYFCASSVAGTEAFFGQGTRLTVV.

This chain joins TRBV5-1 and TRBJ2-5; maybe TRBD2 (5 bases). CDR1 is SGHRS, CDR2 YFSETQ, per germline. Between the trimmed V and J ends, which lost 0 bases and 9 bases, there was a span of 21 bases. This CDR3 contains 16 residues. The CDR3 DNA reads as TGCGCCAGCAGCTTGGAACCTTGGTCGCCCGGGGTTCCCCAGTACTTC. Amino acids: CASSLEPWSPGVPQYF. Full variable domain (remainder filled in from reference TRBV5-1 and TRBJ2-5): KAGVTQTPRYLIKTRGQQVTLSCSPISGHRSVSWYQQTPGQGLQFLFEYFSETQRNKGNFPGRFSGRQFSNSRSEMNVSTLELGDSALYLCASSLEPWSPGVPQYFGPGTRLLVL.

The V and J genes are TRBV28 and TRBJ2-1; maybe TRBD1 (6 bases). Trimming cost V 2 bases and J 9 bases, with 14 bases left between them. This CDR3 is 14 amino acids long. Germline lookup yields CDR1 MDHEN and CDR2 SYDVKM. The CDR3 DNA follows: TGTGCCAGCAGTTTAAAAACAGGGCTGAGTGAGCAGTTCTTC. It encodes CASSLKTGLSEQFF.

The chain links TRBV4-1 to TRBJ1-1; D remains ambiguous. Trimming left V 4 bases short and J 0 bases short, with 12 bases between. CDR1 is MGHRA and CDR2 is YSYEKL in the germline V gene. This CDR3 has 15 residues. Here the CDR3 reads CASSLSSPLNTEAFF. As DNA, the CDR3 is TGCGCCAGCAGCCTTTCCTCCCCCTTGAACACTGAAGCTTTCTTT.

The chain joins TRBV6-5 to TRBJ1-5; 10 positions match TRBD1. CDR1 and CDR2 (germline): MNHEY, SVGAGI. The CDR3 is made up of 15 amino acids. With 6 bases clipped from V and 6 bases from J, the junction kept 8 bases outside the gene matches. The CDR3 sequence: CASSARQGARQPQHF. DNA for the CDR3: TGTGCCAGCAGCGCCAGACAGGGGGCGCGTCAGCCCCAGCATTTT.

This chain joins TRBV11-3 and TRBJ2-5; TRBD1 might be the D (6 bases). The ends were cut back, 4 bases at V and 7 bases at J, with 13 bases in the middle. Germline V gene data show CDR1 as SGHNT and CDR2 as YENEEA. The CDR3 runs to 13 residues. CDR3 amino acids: CASSSDPRGTQYF. CDR3 DNA sequence: TGTGCCAGCAGCTCGGACCCCAGGGGGACCCAGTACTTC.

V gene TRBV19 combines with J gene TRBJ2-2; 13 bases are a match to TRBD2. The CDR3 length is 16 residues. V shed 5 bases, J shed 4 bases, and the junction held 4 bases outside the gene matches. Germline V gene lookup returns CDR1 LNHDA and CDR2 SQIVND (reference sequence). The CDR3 here is CASSPRLAGGTGELFF. In DNA form, the CDR3 reads TGTGCCAGTAGTCCACGACTAGCGGGGGGCACCGGGGAGCTGTTTTTT.

The J gene is TRBJ1-4, the V gene TRBV30; D is undetermined. The CDR3 is 14 residues long. Germline values: CDR1 GTSNPN, CDR2 SVGIG (reference sequence). The V end was cut by 2 bases, the J end by 0 bases, with 7 bases between. The CDR3 loop reads CAWSPVPTNEKLFF. CDR3 DNA: TGTGCCTGGAGTCCAGTACCAACTAATGAAAAACTGTTTTTT. The whole variable domain, filled in from reference TRBV30 and TRBJ1-4, reads SQTIHQWPATLVQPVGSPLSLECTVEGTSNPNLYWYRQAAGRGLQLLFYSVGIGQISSEVPQNLSASRPQDRQFILSSKKLLLSDSGFYLCAWSPVPTNEKLFFGSGTQLSVL.

This clone is a singleton in its sample. This sequence joins TRBV6-1 and TRBJ1-5, with D unresolved. Trimming stripped 10 bases from V and 9 bases from J, with 16 bases between. The CDR3 sequence is 12 residues long. CDR1 is MNHNS, CDR2 SASEGT, per germline. CDR3 DNA sequence: TGTGCCACCGCAAACCCTCTACTGCCCCAGCATTTT. Protein sequence: CATANPLLPQHF.

This clone was observed a handful of times. The CDR3 protein is CASSPLHWTGDSDYGYTF. The CDR3 DNA reads TGCGCCAGCAGCCCATTACATTGGACAGGGGACTCGGACTATGGCTACACCTTC. The chain couples TRBV5-1 to TRBJ1-2; TRBD1 agrees at 9 bases. V lost 4 bases and J lost 3; bases outside the gene matches: 16. CDR3 length: 18 residues. CDR1 is SGHRS and CDR2 is YFSETQ in the germline V gene.

The DNA of the CDR3 is TGTGCCAGCAGTTTACAGAACTATGGCTACACCTTC. This translates into CASSLQNYGYTF. The chain couples TRBV25-1 to TRBJ1-2; no definite D call. V gave up 5 bases and J gave up 2 bases, with 6 bases separating them. The CDR3 consists of 12 residues. Germline V gives CDR1 MGHDK, CDR2 SYGVNS.